Presented here are 32 T cell receptor beta chains from one specimen sequenced in a study of T cells in Graves' hyperthyroidism and ophthalmopathy. There were TCR beta CDR3 regions amplified from RNA transcripts. The TCR CDR3 was amplified in a first-round RT-PCR using the HTBI primer set. TCRdb re-analysed the multiplex PCR reads in MiXCR, keeping a single row per CDR3 protein. In the table there are more than 450,000 distinct CDR3 sequences, 20% of which are singletons. The sequenced material came from blood. Receptor source: a man aged 35 to 55 with Graves' ophthalmopathy.

There are a few counts of this clonotype. The chain is built from TRBV9 and TRBJ2-7; 7 bases fit TRBD1. The CDR3 covers 16 residues. Germline values: CDR1 SGDLS, CDR2 YYNGEE. V was clipped by 0 bases and J by 2 bases; unmatched bases: 8. This CDR3 is CASSVGMRGTAYEQYF. Here the CDR3 DNA reads TGTGCCAGCAGCGTAGGTATGAGGGGGACAGCCTACGAGCAGTACTTC.

This clonotype came up many times. This chain uses TRBV28 with TRBJ1-2, with D maybe TRBD1 (6 bases). Germline values: CDR1 MDHEN, CDR2 SYDVKM. Between the trimmed V and J ends, which lost 5 bases and 2 bases, there was a span of 12 bases. The CDR3 has 14 residues. The CDR3 DNA sequence: TGTGCCAGCAGTAAGCCCGGGACAAACTATGGCTACACCTTC. Protein: CASSKPGTNYGYTF.

The gene calls are TRBV28 and TRBJ2-7; D unclear. Trimming shortened V by 6 bases and J by 6 bases, and 9 bases separated the two germline ends. CDR3 size: 11 residues. Germline values: CDR1 MDHEN, CDR2 SYDVKM. CDR3 nucleotide sequence: TGTGCCAGCAGCCAGAGTAGCGAGCAGTACTTC. Protein sequence: CASSQSSEQYF.

The rearrangement uses TRBV9 and TRBJ2-1, with 10 bases identical to TRBD2. Trimming cost V 0 bases and J 6 bases; bases outside gene matches: 6. Germline V lookup: CDR1 SGDLS, CDR2 YYNGEE. The CDR3 contains 16 residues. CDR3 coding DNA: TGTGCCAGCAGCGTAGTAAGCGGGGGGGCCATCAATGAGCAGTTCTTC. Amino acid sequence: CASSVVSGGAINEQFF.

This clonotype was recorded many times. The chain has TRBV3-1 and TRBJ2-1; TRBD1 aligns across 9 bases. This CDR3 spans 15 amino acids. Losses at the gene ends were 2 bases for V and 5 bases for J; bases not matched to a gene: 4. Germline V gene lookup returns CDR1 LGHDT and CDR2 YNNKEL (reference sequence). CDR3 region: CASSQMGQGHNEQFF. The CDR3 DNA sequence: TGTGCCAGCAGCCAAATGGGACAGGGACACAATGAGCAGTTCTTC.

The CDR3 here is CASSAQGVSSTDTQYF. The CDR3 DNA sequence: TGTGCCAGCAGCGCGCAGGGGGTTAGTAGCACAGATACGCAGTATTTT. The V call is TRBV7-2, the J call TRBJ2-3, with 7 bases that match TRBD1. The CDR3 consists of 16 residues. Losses at the gene ends were 5 bases for V and 0 bases for J; bases not matched to a gene: 8. CDR1 and CDR2 (germline): SGHTA, FQGNSA.

The table lists this clonotype with a count of one. The genes are TRBV12-3 or TRBV12-4 and TRBJ2-2, with D possibly matching TRBD1 (5 bases). The CDR3 is 13 residues long. Trimming left V 6 bases short and J 7 bases short, with 12 bases between. CDR3 DNA sequence: TGTGCCAGCAGACCCCAGGGTCTCGGGGAGCTGTTTTTT. Translation: CASRPQGLGELFF.

CDR3 in amino acids: CSAREPSGGESETQYF. Written as DNA, the CDR3 is TGCAGTGCTAGAGAACCTAGCGGCGGGGAGAGTGAGACCCAGTACTTC. J is TRBJ2-5 and V is TRBV20-1, with TRBD2 matching over 7 bases. Trimming took 0 bases from V and 5 from J; bases not matched to a gene: 12. The CDR3 length is 16 residues. Germline V lookup: CDR1 DFQATT, CDR2 SNEGSKA (reference sequence).

The chain joins TRBV12-3 or TRBV12-4 to TRBJ1-5, with 7 nucleotides matching TRBD1. The junction had 5 bases not matched to a gene; V was cut back by 7 bases and J by 2 bases. The CDR3 loop spans 14 amino acids. This chain's CDR3 is CASNFTGGNQPQHF. CDR3 DNA sequence: TGTGCCAGCAATTTTACAGGGGGCAATCAGCCCCAGCATTTT.

This clonotype was observed at least ten times. The chain joins TRBV28 to TRBJ2-3, with 10 bases fitting TRBD2. The germline V gene has CDR1 MDHEN and CDR2 SYDVKM. V trimming: 8 bases; J trimming: 6 bases; junction bases outside the gene matches: 11. The CDR3 consists of 15 residues. The CDR3 sequence is CASLNILAGWDTQYF. The CDR3 DNA reads as TGTGCCAGCCTCAACATACTAGCGGGGTGGGATACGCAGTATTTT.

There are many counts of this clonotype. The chain employs TRBV2 and TRBJ2-3; D gene ambiguous. Trimming cost V 8 bases and J 6 bases, with 9 bases left between them. The CDR3 runs to 11 residues. From germline, CDR1 is SNHLY and CDR2 FYNNEI. The CDR3 DNA follows: TGTGCCAGCTCCCCCAGGGATACGCAGTATTTT. It encodes CASSPRDTQYF.

This rearrangement joins TRBV28 to TRBJ2-2; 8 bases align to TRBD2. Germline values: CDR1 MDHEN, CDR2 SYDVKM. The CDR3 is made up of 13 amino acids. The trim removed 10 bases at V and 5 bases at J, leaving 6 bases unmatched. CDR3 residues: CATISGTTGELFF. The CDR3 DNA reads as TGTGCCACCATTAGCGGGACGACCGGGGAGCTGTTTTTT.

The table lists this clonotype with many counts. The junction departs from germline at one end; a sequencing error may be responsible. The J gene is TRBJ2-3, the V gene TRBV5-1; TRBD2 aligns across 8 bases. The CDR3 has 15 residues. Germline loops: CDR1 SGHRS, CDR2 YFSETQ. DNA of the CDR3: TGTGCCAGCAGCTTAGCGGGATCTAGCACAGATACGCAGTATTTT. Its protein product is CASSLAGSSTDTQYF.

This clonotype was detected once. A much larger clone lies a single base off, so this may be a read error. The chain joins TRBV28 to TRBJ2-7, with 7 bases identical to TRBD1. Germline-derived CDR1 and CDR2 are MDHEN and SYDVKM. After removal of 5 bases from V and 0 bases from J, the junction contained 7 bases not matched to a gene. CDR3 size: 15 residues. DNA for the CDR3: TGTGCCAGCAGTCCGATCGGGACAGCCTCCTACGAGCAGTACTTC. Protein: CASSPIGTASYEQYF.

The CDR3 is CASSFSGYQPQHF. CDR3 coding DNA: TGTGCCAGCAGTTTTTCGGGGTATCAGCCCCAGCATTTT. This chain links TRBV12-3 or TRBV12-4 with TRBJ1-5; D unresolved. Trimming left V 3 bases short and J 5 bases short, with 8 bases between. CDR3 size: 13 residues.

This clonotype was recorded at least ten times. The chain uses TRBV28 and TRBJ2-1; TRBD2 aligns across 7 bases. The CDR3 extends over 17 amino acids. Germline V CDR1 and CDR2: MDHEN, SYDVKM. The J segment lost 8 bases and the V segment lost 8 bases, leaving 21 bases of the junction unmatched. The CDR3 sequence is CASAPDGLVTSSDEQFF. DNA of the CDR3: TGTGCCAGCGCACCGGACGGACTAGTTACTAGCTCCGATGAGCAGTTCTTC.

This clonotype has only a few counts. This chain uses TRBV7-3 with TRBJ2-3; 9 nucleotides match TRBD2. With 5 bases clipped from V and 3 bases from J, the junction kept 18 bases outside the gene matches. The CDR3 totals 19 residues. CDR1 is SGHTA and CDR2 is FQGTGA in the germline V gene. The CDR3 nucleotides read TGTGCCAGCAGCCGGACTAGCGCTCTCTTTTCAAGAGGTACAGATACGCAGTATTTT. Its protein product is CASSRTSALFSRGTDTQYF.

This chain links TRBV5-1 with TRBJ2-5, with D maybe TRBD2 (5 bases). Trimming pared 0 bases from V and 2 bases from J, leaving 11 bases between. The CDR3 is made up of 15 amino acids. Germline CDR1 and CDR2: SGHRS and YFSETQ. DNA of the CDR3: TGCGCCAGCAGCTTGGCCCGGGGTAGGCAAGAGACCCAGTACTTC. Its translation is CASSLARGRQETQYF.

This chain joins TRBV19 and TRBJ1-5; D is unresolved. Germline CDR1 is LNHDA and CDR2 is SQIVND (reference sequence). The CDR3 totals 15 residues. Trimming left V 3 bases short and J 2 bases short, with 11 bases between. CDR3 amino acids: CASSIGRWGNQPQHF. The CDR3 region has the DNA TGTGCCAGTAGTATCGGAAGGTGGGGCAATCAGCCCCAGCATTTT.

This sequence joins TRBV6-1 and TRBJ2-2; the D is unclear. V gave up 9 bases and J gave up 5 bases, with 16 bases separating them. The CDR3 spans 14 residues. CDR1 and CDR2 (germline): MNHNS, SASEGT. CDR3 sequence: CASRPQLTTGELFF. The CDR3 coding sequence is TGTGCCAGTCGACCCCAACTAACGACCGGGGAGCTGTTTTTT.

This clonotype was recorded many times. J is TRBJ2-1 and V is TRBV5-1; 7 nucleotides agree with TRBD2. Germline CDR1 is SGHRS and CDR2 is YFSETQ. J gave up 2 bases and V 3 bases, and 5 bases lay outside the gene matches. This CDR3 has 15 residues. The CDR3 DNA is TGCGCCAGCAGCTCGAATAGCGGGCCCTACAATGAGCAGTTCTTC. It is translated as CASSSNSGPYNEQFF.

This clonotype appeared many times. The chain is built from TRBV5-1 and TRBJ2-3; weak D call: TRBD1 (5 bases). Germline V gives CDR1 SGHRS, CDR2 YFSETQ. Trimming stripped 4 bases from V and 4 bases from J, with 16 bases between. This CDR3 region has 15 residues. Here the CDR3 DNA reads TGCGCCAGCAGCCGGACATTGGGGAAAGCAGATACGCAGTATTTT. This gives the protein CASSRTLGKADTQYF.

The V and J genes are TRBV19 and TRBJ2-1; TRBD2 aligns across 7 bases. Per the germline V gene, CDR1 is LNHDA and CDR2 is SQIVND (reference sequence). The CDR3 is made up of 17 amino acids. V dropped 1 base and J dropped 6; count of bases not matched to a gene: 12. The CDR3 DNA is TGTGCCAGTAGTATAGGCCAGCAGGTAGCGGGTCTCAATGAGCAGTTCTTC. Protein sequence: CASSIGQQVAGLNEQFF.

The rearrangement uses TRBV5-1 and TRBJ2-7; D remains ambiguous. The V end was cut by 5 bases, the J end by 0 bases, with 12 bases between. This CDR3 is built from 14 residues. Germline V gives CDR1 SGHRS, CDR2 YFSETQ. CDR3 sequence (DNA): TGCGCCAGCAGTCCCACCGCAAGCTCCTACGAGCAGTACTTC. It encodes CASSPTASSYEQYF. Full variable domain (outside the CDR3, taken from reference TRBV5-1 and TRBJ2-7): KAGVTQTPRYLIKTRGQQVTLSCSPISGHRSVSWYQQTPGQGLQFLFEYFSETQRNKGNFPGRFSGRQFSNSRSEMNVSTLELGDSALYLCASSPTASSYEQYFGPGTRLTVT.

This clonotype was seen more than once but under ten times. The genes are TRBV20-1 and TRBJ2-7; 9 bases agree with TRBD2. CDR1 DFQATT and CDR2 SNEGSKA come from the germline V gene (reference sequence). Trimming removed 2 bases from V and 2 bases from J; junction bases left unmatched: 7. CDR3 length: 15 amino acids. For the CDR3, the DNA is TGCAGTGCTAGACCTAGCGGGAAGGCGACCTACGAGCAGTACTTC. Translation gives CSARPSGKATYEQYF.

The V and J genes are TRBV14 and TRBJ2-2; the match to TRBD2 covers 10 bases. Germline CDR1 and CDR2: SGHDN and FVKESK. The CDR3 is 16 residues long. The junction had 7 bases not matched to a gene; V was cut back by 4 bases and J by 5 bases. The DNA for the CDR3 is TGTGCCAGCAGCCCCAGCGGGGGGGCAGGAACCGGGGAGCTGTTTTTT. This encodes CASSPSGGAGTGELFF. The complete variable domain, with remaining parts taken from reference TRBV14 and TRBJ2-2, reads EAGVTQFPSHSVIEKGQTVTLRCDPISGHDNLYWYRRVMGKEIKFLLHFVKESKQDESGMPNNRFLAERTGGTYSTLKVQPAELEDSGVYFCASSPSGGAGTGELFFGEGSRLTVL.

This clonotype has at least ten counts. The J gene is TRBJ1-4, the V gene TRBV20-1; D is ambiguous. Germline V gene data show CDR1 as DFQATT and CDR2 as SNEGSKA (reference sequence). With 6 bases removed from V and 0 bases from J, the gap between germline ends came to 14 bases. The CDR3 runs 15 residues. The DNA of the CDR3 is TGCAGTGCGATCTGGTTAGATGCAACTAATGAAAAACTGTTTTTT. Its translation is CSAIWLDATNEKLFF.

This clonotype was seen ten or more times. The gene calls are TRBV3-1 and TRBJ1-2; perhaps TRBD1 as D (6 bases). Between the trimmed V and J ends, which lost 4 bases and 2 bases, there was a span of 14 bases. The CDR3 sequence is 15 residues long. CDR1 and CDR2 from the germline V gene are LGHDT and YNNKEL (reference sequence). The CDR3: CASSPRPGANYGYTF. The CDR3 region has the DNA TGTGCCAGCAGCCCCCGGCCGGGGGCGAACTATGGCTACACCTTC.

The J gene is TRBJ2-7, the V gene TRBV10-3; 11 nucleotides match TRBD2. Germline CDR1 is ENHRY and CDR2 is SYGVKD. The CDR3 contains 14 residues. The V segment lost 6 bases and the J segment 2 bases; nucleotides outside the gene matches: 3. The CDR3 region is CAIRETSGTYEQYF. The CDR3 DNA sequence: TGTGCCATCAGGGAGACTAGCGGGACCTACGAGCAGTACTTC.

This clonotype was counted at least ten times. V gene TRBV2 combines with J gene TRBJ2-1; the D gene is possibly TRBD2 (7 bases). Between the trimmed V and J ends, which lost 4 bases and 7 bases, there was a span of 17 bases. Germline V gene data show CDR1 as SNHLY and CDR2 as FYNNEI. The CDR3 loop spans 15 amino acids. The CDR3 spells CASSAWIRGGNEQFF. In DNA form, the CDR3 reads TGTGCCAGCAGTGCTTGGATAAGGGGGGGAAATGAGCAGTTCTTC.

The genes are TRBV29-1 and TRBJ2-2, with 8 bases identical to TRBD1. Germline trimming cut 5 bases from V and 2 bases from J; bases unmatched to any gene: 4. CDR3 length: 14 residues. Germline V gives CDR1 SQVTM, CDR2 ANQGSEA. In DNA, the CDR3 is TGCAGCGTTTCGGACAGGGATAACACCGGGGAGCTGTTTTTT. Translating gives CSVSDRDNTGELFF.

This clonotype was seen many times. The V and J genes are TRBV4-2 and TRBJ2-7; 7 nucleotides agree with TRBD2. The germline gives CDR1 LGHNA, CDR2 YNFKEQ. This CDR3 contains 14 residues. The V segment lost 4 bases and the J segment 4 bases; nucleotides outside the gene matches: 7. The CDR3, as DNA: TGTGCCAGCAGCCTCACTAGCGAGGCTTACGAGCAGTACTTC. Its protein product is CASSLTSEAYEQYF.